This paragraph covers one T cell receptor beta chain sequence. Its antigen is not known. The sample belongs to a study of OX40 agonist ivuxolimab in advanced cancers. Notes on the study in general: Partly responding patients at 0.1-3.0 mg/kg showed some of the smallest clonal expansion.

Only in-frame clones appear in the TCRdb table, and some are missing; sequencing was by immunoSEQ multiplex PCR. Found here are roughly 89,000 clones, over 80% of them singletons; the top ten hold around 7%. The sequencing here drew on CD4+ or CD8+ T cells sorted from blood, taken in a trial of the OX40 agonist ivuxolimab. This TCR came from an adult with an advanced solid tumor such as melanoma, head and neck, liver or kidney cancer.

The CDR3 DNA sequence: TGTGCCAGCAGCCTCAGCGGGACAGACACCGGGGAGCTGTTTTTT. It yields the protein CASSLSGTDTGELFF. The chain carries TRBV11-3 and TRBJ2-2, with D perhaps being TRBD1 or TRBD2 (7 bases each). Germline V CDR1 and CDR2: SGHNT, YENEEA. The CDR3 runs 15 residues. V gave up 5 bases and J gave up 3 bases, with 13 bases separating them.